One and the same sample provided the 29 T cell receptor beta chains below, sequenced in a study of beta chain features in type 1 diabetes. Findings and caveats of the study: Shorter TCRB CDR3s, moderately but significantly so, marked every one of the four CD4+ subsets in Type 1 diabetes patients.

What was sequenced were expressed TCRB transcripts, since all of the isolated RNA had been reverse transcribed. TCRdb keeps only in-frame clones here, not all; method: immunoSEQ multiplex PCR. The sample lists almost 350,000 clones; 9.3% were seen once. No antigens are known for them. Input material: central memory CD4+ T cells from blood. The receptors originated from a man between 25 and 39 years old with type 1 diabetes.

This clone was found a few times. The CDR3, as DNA: TGTGCCATCAGTGAACAGGGACAGGGTAACTTAGCCAAAAACATTCAGTACTTC. This gives the protein CAISEQGQGNLAKNIQYF. The chain combines TRBV10-3 with TRBJ2-4, with TRBD1 matching over 9 bases. Germline V lookup: CDR1 ENHRY, CDR2 SYGVKD. CDR3 length equals 18 residues. V dropped 3 bases and J dropped 0; count of bases not matched to a gene: 9.

The chain combines TRBV28 with TRBJ2-1; 7 nucleotides line up with TRBD2. Germline CDR1 and CDR2: MDHEN and SYDVKM. Trimming removed 8 bases from V and 0 bases from J; junction bases left unmatched: 7. CDR3 size: 15 residues. CDR3 sequence: CASRSGFSSYNEQFF. The CDR3 DNA sequence: TGTGCCAGCCGTAGCGGGTTTAGCTCCTACAATGAGCAGTTCTTC.

This clone appeared a few times. V is TRBV30 and J is TRBJ2-2; D unresolved. Germline CDR1 is GTSNPN and CDR2 is SVGIG (reference sequence). Trimming took 3 bases from V and 5 from J, leaving 13 bases between them. The CDR3 length is 14 residues. For the CDR3, the DNA is TGTGCCTGGAGGTTGAGCGTGGGGACCGGGGAGCTGTTTTTT. Protein product: CAWRLSVGTGELFF.

This clone was picked up many times. At the DNA level, this CDR3 is encoded by other sequences in the same sample as well. The V gene is TRBV7-2, the J gene TRBJ2-3; D is uncertain. Germline V gene data show CDR1 as SGHTA and CDR2 as FQGNSA. The V and J ends lost 2 bases and 3 bases respectively, with 0 bases between them. The CDR3 totals 11 residues. The CDR3 nucleotides read TGTGCCAGCAGCTTAACAGATACGCAGTATTTT. This translates into CASSLTDTQYF.

In its sample, this clone was seen a few times. This chain joins TRBV18 and TRBJ2-1, with 7 bases identical to TRBD1. CDR3 length: 16 amino acids. Germline V CDR1 and CDR2: KGHSH, LQKENI. V lost 2 bases, J lost 2 bases, and 6 bases stayed unmatched. The CDR3 DNA is TGTGCCAGCTCACCAGTTGGGACAGTTCCCTACAATGAGCAGTTCTTC. This sequence encodes CASSPVGTVPYNEQFF.

The sample holds a few counts of this clone. V usage is TRBV11-2 and J usage is TRBJ2-3; D gene unclear. Trimming shortened V by 1 base and J by 7 bases, and 6 bases separated the two germline ends. The germline V gene encodes CDR1 SGHAT and CDR2 FQNNGV. The CDR3 is made up of 12 amino acids. The DNA for the CDR3 is TGTGCCAGCAGCTTAGGGCCATATACGCAGTATTTT. This encodes CASSLGPYTQYF.

This clone was picked up a small number of times. J is TRBJ1-2 and V is TRBV18; 7 bases fit TRBD1. The CDR3 covers 13 residues. Trimming took 2 bases from V and 6 from J; bases not matched to a gene: 3. CDR1 is KGHSH, CDR2 LQKENI, per germline. The CDR3 loop is CASSPTGADGYTF. Written as DNA, the CDR3 is TGTGCCAGCTCACCAACAGGGGCTGATGGCTACACCTTC.

This clone showed up just a few times. Other DNA sequences from this sample encode an identical CDR3 as well. The chain links TRBV5-6 to TRBJ2-7; no reliable D call. Per the germline V gene, CDR1 is SGHDT and CDR2 is YYEEEE. The CDR3 has 12 residues. Trimming took off 3 bases at V and 5 bases at J, with 9 bases between the two ends. The CDR3: CASSSFRDEQYF. CDR3 nucleotides: TGTGCCAGCAGCTCCTTTAGGGACGAGCAGTACTTC.

This clone was seen only a few times. This CDR3 is also generated by other DNA sequences in the sample. The chain carries TRBV20-1 and TRBJ2-7, with D hard to call. CDR1 is DFQATT, CDR2 SNEGSKA, per germline (reference sequence). V dropped 5 bases and J dropped 5 bases, with 7 bases sitting between them. The CDR3 covers 10 residues. CDR3 in amino acids: CSAGSHEQYF. In DNA, the CDR3 is TGCAGTGCTGGGTCCCACGAGCAGTACTTC.

On this clone: The sample holds other DNA sequences that translate to the same CDR3. The chain links TRBV2 to TRBJ2-3; 10 bases fit TRBD2. This CDR3 has 16 amino acids. The germline V gene has CDR1 SNHLY and CDR2 FYNNEI. After removal of 3 bases from V and 8 bases from J, the junction contained 11 bases not matched to a gene. In DNA form, the CDR3 reads TGTGCCAGCAGTGAGATTCCAGCGGGGGGGCGGGGTACGCAGTATTTT. Translating it yields CASSEIPAGGRGTQYF.

This chain uses TRBV14 with TRBJ2-5, with 7 positions matching TRBD1. Germline CDR1 reads SGHDN; CDR2 reads FVKESK. The CDR3 has 15 amino acids. The trim removed 5 bases at V and 1 base at J, leaving 7 bases unmatched. The CDR3 is CASSKTQGSQETQYF. The CDR3 coding sequence is TGTGCCAGCAGCAAAACACAGGGGTCCCAAGAGACCCAGTACTTC.

This clone was recorded a few times. Here the CDR3 reads CASGLVPAGTGAQETQYF. The CDR3 bases are TGTGCTAGTGGTTTGGTCCCGGCAGGGACAGGGGCCCAAGAGACCCAGTACTTC. This sequence joins TRBV12-5 and TRBJ2-5, with 10 bases identical to TRBD1. Germline V CDR1 and CDR2: LGHNT, FRNRAP. CDR3 length equals 18 residues. The V gene end was trimmed by 0 bases and the J gene end by 1 base; junction bases not matched to a gene: 8.

CDR3 protein: CASAQRGGSYEQYF. CDR3 DNA: TGTGCTAGTGCCCAGAGGGGAGGCTCCTACGAGCAGTACTTC. J is TRBJ2-7 and V is TRBV12-5; TRBD2 is a possible D gene (6 bases). The germline gives CDR1 LGHNT, CDR2 FRNRAP. The CDR3 has 14 residues. With 7 bases removed from V and 0 bases from J, the gap between germline ends came to 13 bases. The complete variable domain, with remaining parts taken from reference TRBV12-5 and TRBJ2-7, reads DARVTQTPRHKVTEMGQEVTMRCQPILGHNTVFWYRQTMMQGLELLAYFRNRAPLDDSGMPKDRFSAEMPDATLATLKIQPSEPRDSAVYFCASAQRGGSYEQYFGPGTRLTVT.

The chain employs TRBV28 and TRBJ1-2; TRBD1 is a possible D gene (5 bases). CDR3 length: 14 residues. CDR1 is MDHEN and CDR2 is SYDVKM in the germline V gene. The V end lost 4 bases, the J end lost 3 bases, and 12 bases lay between the germline ends. In DNA form, the CDR3 reads TGTGCCAGCAGTTCACCAGGGACCTACTATGGCTACACCTTC. Amino acids: CASSSPGTYYGYTF.

This clone was observed a handful of times. V usage is TRBV6-1 and J usage is TRBJ2-7; the match to TRBD1 covers 8 bases. CDR1 and CDR2 from the germline V gene are MNHNS and SASEGT. The CDR3 runs 16 residues. The V gene end was trimmed by 4 bases and the J gene end by 2 bases; junction bases not matched to a gene: 10. CDR3 region: CASSAGTGVTPYEQYF. The DNA of the CDR3 is TGTGCCAGCAGTGCTGGGACAGGAGTAACTCCCTACGAGCAGTACTTC.

This clone was seen a few times. The CDR3 is CASRDHSNYGYTF. The CDR3 DNA follows: TGTGCCAGCAGGGATCACTCTAACTATGGCTACACCTTC. The chain couples TRBV28 to TRBJ1-2; D is uncertain. The CDR3 runs 13 residues. V dropped 6 bases and J dropped 0 bases, with 8 bases sitting between them. Germline V CDR1 and CDR2: MDHEN, SYDVKM.

On this clone: Being one base from a much bigger clone, this may be a read error. V and J are TRBV11-3 and TRBJ2-2; TRBD1 aligns across 8 bases. Germline CDR1 is SGHNT and CDR2 is YENEEA. The V and J ends lost 3 bases and 5 bases, in that order; junction bases with no gene match: 2. This CDR3 contains 14 residues. CDR3 region: CASSLTGETGELFF. DNA for the CDR3: TGTGCCAGCAGCTTGACAGGGGAGACCGGGGAGCTGTTTTTT.

This clone was seen only a few times. The chain joins TRBV7-9 to TRBJ1-4; tentative D call: TRBD1 (5 bases). The germline V gene has CDR1 SEHNR and CDR2 FQNEAQ (reference sequence). V was clipped by 4 bases and J by 7 bases, with 10 bases between them. The CDR3 has 13 amino acids. The chain's CDR3 is CASSWGEVEKLFF. CDR3 bases: TGTGCCAGCAGCTGGGGCGAGGTTGAAAAACTGTTTTTT.

The chain has TRBV7-9 and TRBJ1-6, with 8 positions matching TRBD1. The ends lost 5 bases at V and 11 bases at J; junction bases unmatched: 11. The CDR3 is 15 amino acids. Germline V gives CDR1 SEHNR, CDR2 FQNEAQ (reference sequence). The CDR3 sequence: CASSRVGQGFTPLHF. CDR3 nucleotide sequence: TGTGCCAGCAGCCGGGTCGGACAGGGCTTTACACCCCTCCACTTT.

A few counts support this clone. The CDR3: CASSLSGVGGSGANVLTF. DNA for the CDR3: TGTGCCAGCAGCCTCTCGGGAGTGGGGGGCTCTGGGGCCAACGTCCTGACTTTC. The V and J genes are TRBV28 and TRBJ2-6, with a tentative D call TRBD2 (6 bases). V shed 6 bases and J shed 0 bases, with 18 bases lying between them. Germline V lookup: CDR1 MDHEN, CDR2 SYDVKM. The CDR3 has 18 residues.

This clone was seen more than once but under ten times. The rearrangement uses TRBV28 and TRBJ1-2, with D possibly TRBD1 on 6 matching bases. This CDR3 has 13 residues. Per the germline V gene, CDR1 is MDHEN and CDR2 is SYDVKM. V gave up 5 bases and J gave up 5 bases, with 12 bases separating them. CDR3 DNA: TGTGCCAGCAGTACCGGACAGCTATATGGCTACACCTTC. It specifies CASSTGQLYGYTF.

A few counts support this clone. This sequence joins TRBV29-1 and TRBJ1-5; 8 nucleotides agree with TRBD1. The junction had 6 bases not matched to a gene; V was cut back by 4 bases and J by 4 bases. Germline values: CDR1 SQVTM, CDR2 ANQGSEA. This CDR3 spans 14 amino acids. CDR3 sequence (DNA): TGCAGCGTTGGGAAACAGGGGGATAATCAGCCCCAGCATTTT. This sequence encodes CSVGKQGDNQPQHF.

This chain uses TRBV2 with TRBJ1-2, with D possibly matching TRBD1 (5 bases). V was pared by 3 bases and J by 5 bases, with 13 bases between. CDR1 SNHLY and CDR2 FYNNEI come from the germline V gene. The CDR3 contains 14 residues. CDR3 nucleotides: TGTGCCAGCAGTGACGGGACGGCACCATATGGCTACACCTTC. Residues: CASSDGTAPYGYTF.

V is TRBV12-5 and J is TRBJ2-5; D perhaps matches TRBD1 (5 bases). There are 14 residues in the CDR3. Trimming pared 3 bases from V and 4 bases from J, leaving 12 bases between. Germline CDR1 is LGHNT and CDR2 is FRNRAP. DNA of the CDR3: TGTGCTAGTGGTTTTATGGGGCGCGGAGAGACCCAGTACTTC. Translated, it gives CASGFMGRGETQYF. Using reference TRBV12-5 and TRBJ2-5 for the parts outside the CDR3, the full variable domain is DARVTQTPRHKVTEMGQEVTMRCQPILGHNTVFWYRQTMMQGLELLAYFRNRAPLDDSGMPKDRFSAEMPDATLATLKIQPSEPRDSAVYFCASGFMGRGETQYFGPGTRLLVL.

The chain uses TRBV7-9 and TRBJ1-1, with D perhaps matching TRBD1 (5 bases). V gave up 3 bases and J gave up 4 bases, with 9 bases separating them. CDR1 and CDR2 (germline): SEHNR, FQNEAQ (reference sequence). This CDR3 has 13 residues. DNA of the CDR3: TGTGCCAGCAGCTTCGGGCAGGGCACTGAAGCTTTCTTT. Its translation: CASSFGQGTEAFF. The complete variable domain, with remaining parts taken from reference TRBV7-9 and TRBJ1-1, reads DTGVSQNPRHKITKRGQNVTFRCDPISEHNRLYWYRQTLGQGPEFLTYFQNEAQLEKSRLLSDRFSAERPKGSFSTLEIQRTEQGDSAMYLCASSFGQGTEAFFGQGTRLTVV.

This clone was detected a few times. V usage is TRBV5-4 and J usage is TRBJ2-7; 10 positions agree with TRBD2. Germline trimming cut 3 bases from V and 6 bases from J; bases unmatched to any gene: 3. The length of the CDR3 is 13 residues. Germline V lookup: CDR1 SGHNT, CDR2 YYREEE (reference sequence). The CDR3 loop reads CASSSRTSGEQYF. In DNA form, the CDR3 reads TGTGCCAGCAGCTCCAGGACTAGCGGCGAGCAGTACTTC.

The CDR3 reads CAGTVSSYEQYF. The CDR3 bases are TGTGCCGGGACAGTGAGCTCCTACGAGCAGTACTTC. The chain recombines TRBV30 with TRBJ2-7; 7 nucleotides agree with TRBD1. Germline V gene sequence: CDR1 GTSNPN, CDR2 SVGIG (reference sequence). Germline trimming cut 8 bases from V and 0 bases from J; bases unmatched to any gene: 4. This CDR3 has 12 residues.

The chain employs TRBV7-2 and TRBJ2-3, with D perhaps matching TRBD2 (5 bases). The V end was cut by 1 base, the J end by 5 bases, with 13 bases between. CDR3 length: 15 amino acids. Germline V gene data show CDR1 as SGHTA and CDR2 as FQGNSA. CDR3 DNA: TGTGCCAGCAGCTTAGAAACGAGAGGAGGAGATACGCAGTATTTT. Residues: CASSLETRGGDTQYF.

The chain combines TRBV7-2 with TRBJ2-1; possibly TRBD2 for D (6 bases). CDR1 and CDR2 from the germline V gene are SGHTA and FQGNSA. The V and J ends lost 6 bases and 6 bases respectively, with 15 bases between them. There are 14 residues in the CDR3. In nucleotides, the CDR3 is TGTGCCAGCAGGGATTGGCAGGGAGGCAATGAGCAGTTCTTC. Translating it yields CASRDWQGGNEQFF.